This T cell receptor (beta chain) was retrieved from a study of shared clonotypes between healthy human individuals. Across the study: Each donor's CD4 naive and CD4 memory cells filled three plates apiece, CD8 naive two, and CD8 memory one.

The germline gives CDR1 MNHEY, CDR2 SMNVEV (reference sequence). CDR3 length: 15 amino acids. The V gene lost 0 bases and the J gene lost 7 bases, with 13 bases spanning the gap. Libraries were prepared by immunoSEQ multiplex PCR; TCRdb keeps only in-frame clonotypes and omits some of them. The table lists around 2.1 million clones, about 92% of them singletons, with 1.7% in the top ten. Whole-study results and caveats: The represented genetic and exposure-history diversity was limited by the small number of donors.

A word on this clone: The antigen is unknown. Other DNA sequences in the same sample also yield this CDR3.

Terminally differentiated effector memory CD45RA+ cells were excluded from the naive CD8 cells, which were CD45RO-negative and positively selected for CCR7. The clonotype comes from a young man in good health. Some clones in this sample may be carry-over from other donors' samples. This chain connects TRBV27 to TRBJ1-5, with D possibly matching TRBD1 (6 bases). The sequenced material came from naive CD8+ T cells from PBMCs. CDR3 sequence: CASSLSSGARQPQHF. DNA of the CDR3: TGTGCCAGCAGTTTATCGTCGGGGGCGAGGCAGCCCCAGCATTTT.